The present entry profiles one TCR beta chain with its context. Its antigen is undetermined. This CDR3 has 14 amino acids. The germline V gene has CDR1 SQVTM and CDR2 ANQGSEA. Cells that were CD45RO-CCR7+CD27+CD95- constituted naive CD8+ T cells. These data originate in a study of CXCR3-negative and CXCR3-positive naive CD8 T cells. Whole-study findings and limits: Each naive subset displayed comparably high diversity, whereas memory CD8+ cells displayed much lower diversity.

Each TRB cDNA library was prepared by 5' RACE (with UMI labels). TCRdb re-called the 5' RACE reads and catalogs CDR3 proteins one per entry, DNA excluded. Its table records 43,000 or so distinct CDR3 sequences. This receptor was taken from a human donor in good health. Some clones in this sample may be carry-over from other donors' samples. The specimen was naive CXCR3- CD8+ T cells from blood. Specified subset: CD45RO-CCR7+CD27+CD95- naive CD8+ T cells lacking CXCR3 (TNR3-). The chain joins TRBV29-1 to TRBJ2-7; no DNA is available, so the TRBD1 call from TCRdb remains unchecked. CDR3 amino acids: CSVKKGQGANEQYF.